Listed here is a single T cell receptor beta chain. The antigen is unknown. The sample is drawn from a study of shared clonotypes between healthy human individuals. Naive CD8 cells comprised CD45RO-negative, CCR7-positively selected cells, excluding terminally differentiated effector memory CD45RA+ cells. Findings and limits, study-wide: Sampling covered nothing but blood. Tissue TCR repertoires likely differ from those found in blood. Measured sharing among donors was expected to vary with sequencing depth.

Over several immunoSEQ plates, each subset's genomic DNA was distributed in even portions. Replicate PCRs run on sorted subsets employed 150 to 250 ng DNA, approximately 30,000 T cell genomes. Method: immunoSEQ multiplex PCR; TCRdb's copy keeps in-frame clones and lacks some. The sample yields about 2 million clones, around 96% seen once. V lost 6 bases to trimming and J lost 0 bases, with 9 bases between them. Germline V gene sequence: CDR1 SQVTM, CDR2 ANQGSEA. CDR3 length: 13 residues. This sequence originates from a man between 18 and 35 years old in good health. V and J are TRBV29-1 and TRBJ1-3; D ambiguous. What was sequenced was naive CD8+ T cells sorted from blood. In nucleotides, the CDR3 is TGCAGCGTCCAGGTGGTCTCTGGAAACACCATATATTTT. It encodes CSVQVVSGNTIYF.